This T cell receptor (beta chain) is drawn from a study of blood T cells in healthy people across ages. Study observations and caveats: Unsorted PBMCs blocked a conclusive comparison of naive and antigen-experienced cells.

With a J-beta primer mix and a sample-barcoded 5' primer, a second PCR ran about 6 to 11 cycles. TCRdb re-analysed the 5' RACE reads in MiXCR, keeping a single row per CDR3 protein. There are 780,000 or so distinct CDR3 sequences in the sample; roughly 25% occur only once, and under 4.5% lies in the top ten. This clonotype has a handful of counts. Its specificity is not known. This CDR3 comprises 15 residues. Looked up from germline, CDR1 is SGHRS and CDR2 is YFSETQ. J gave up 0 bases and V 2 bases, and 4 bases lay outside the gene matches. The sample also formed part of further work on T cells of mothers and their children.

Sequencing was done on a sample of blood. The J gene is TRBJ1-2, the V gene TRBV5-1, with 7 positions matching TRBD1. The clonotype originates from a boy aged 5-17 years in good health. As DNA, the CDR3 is TGCGCCAGCAGCTTCGGACAGGACGCTAACTATGGCTACACCTTC. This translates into CASSFGQDANYGYTF.